This entry is about one T cell receptor (beta chain). Trimming took off 0 bases at V and 6 bases at J, with 16 bases between the two ends. The CDR3 consists of 16 residues. CDR1 is LGHNA and CDR2 is YNFKEQ in the germline V gene. These data come from a study of blood T cell repertoires in COVID-19. Patients in Seattle were enrolled during active infection, then followed longitudinally. The method was immunoSEQ multiplex PCR; TCRdb's version includes in-frame clones alone and lacks a portion of them. The sample lists more than 85,000 clones, 87% occurring once. This TCR derives from a woman aged 45-60 years with COVID-19, enrolled during active disease. Specimen: peripheral blood. The chain has TRBV4-2 and TRBJ2-3; D is unresolved. The CDR3 DNA is TGTGCCAGCAGCCAAGATTTAACCGCAGGATGGGATACGCAGTATTTT. Its protein is CASSQDLTAGWDTQYF.